This is a list of T cell receptor beta chains from one sample in a study of blood T cells in healthy people across ages. TCRdb fed the 5' RACE reads into MiXCR, producing one record per CDR3 protein. Here the sample spans around 1,000,000 distinct CDR3 sequences, 35% to 40% being singletons. Material for sequencing was blood. Receptor source: a man younger than 35 in good health. CDR3s include the opening cysteine and the closing phenylalanine or tryptophan. A D gene is named only where the DNA matches it firmly. The size entry is marked missing in some rows and otherwise reads once, few, many or a size class.

CDR3nt: TGTGCCACCAGCAGAGATCTCCCGGGACAGGGATCCAATGAGCAGTTCTTC
CDR3aa: CATSRDLPGQGSNEQFF
j_gene: TRBJ2-1
abundance: .
d_gene: TRBD1
v_gene: TRBV15

CDR3nt: TGCGCCAGCAGTCCGGGATCCAATGTTCGAGAGACCCAGTACTTC
CDR3aa: CASSPGSNVRETQYF
j_gene: TRBJ2-5
abundance: .
d_gene: .
v_gene: TRBV4-3

CDR3nt: TGTGCCAGCAGCCGCCGGGACAGGTTGTTCACAGATACGCAGTATTTT
CDR3aa: CASSRRDRLFTDTQYF
j_gene: TRBJ2-3
abundance: .
d_gene: TRBD1
v_gene: TRBV13

CDR3nt: TGTGCCAGCAGCTCAAGTTTTAGGGGACAGAAGCACGACACCGGGGAGCTGTTTTTT
CDR3aa: CASSSSFRGQKHDTGELFF
j_gene: TRBJ2-2
abundance: .
d_gene: TRBD1
v_gene: TRBV7-6

CDR3nt: TGTGCCAGCAGCCCAACCGGACAGGGGAAGTCGGAGACCCAGTACTTC
CDR3aa: CASSPTGQGKSETQYF
j_gene: TRBJ2-5
abundance: once
d_gene: TRBD1
v_gene: TRBV7-8

CDR3nt: TGCGCCAGCACCTGGGGGGATTGGCGGATTAATTCGTACCAAGAGACCCAGTACTTC
CDR3aa: CASTWGDWRINSYQETQYF
j_gene: TRBJ2-5
abundance: .
d_gene: .
v_gene: TRBV5-1

CDR3nt: TGTGCCAGCAGTGCAACTAGCGGGGGGTACTACAATGAGCAGTTCTTC
CDR3aa: CASSATSGGYYNEQFF
j_gene: TRBJ2-1
abundance: few
d_gene: TRBD2
v_gene: TRBV2

CDR3nt: TGTGCCAGCAGCCATAGGACTAGCGGGGGGGCCTCCTACAATGAGCAGTACTTC
CDR3aa: CASSHRTSGGASYNEQYF
j_gene: TRBJ2-7
abundance: .
d_gene: TRBD2
v_gene: TRBV9

CDR3nt: TGTGCCAGCAGCCGACAGGAGGGCTTAGAAGCTTTCTTT
CDR3aa: CASSRQEGLEAFF
j_gene: TRBJ1-1
abundance: many
d_gene: .
v_gene: TRBV14

CDR3nt: TGTGCCAGCAGGACATTTCGGGGGACAACCTATAGCAATCAGCCCCAGCATTTT
CDR3aa: CASRTFRGTTYSNQPQHF
j_gene: TRBJ1-5
abundance: .
d_gene: .
v_gene: TRBV28

CDR3nt: TGTGCCACCATGGTGAGCGGGTGGGAAGATACGCAGTATTTT
CDR3aa: CATMVSGWEDTQYF
j_gene: TRBJ2-3
abundance: .
d_gene: .
v_gene: TRBV5-6

CDR3nt: TGTGCCAGCGTCCGTCGGCAGGGGTACAATGAGCAGTACTTC
CDR3aa: CASVRRQGYNEQYF
j_gene: TRBJ2-7
abundance: few
d_gene: .
v_gene: TRBV11-2

CDR3nt: TGTGCCAGCAGCCAACCCCGGGACAGGGCCTACAATGAGCAGTTCTTC
CDR3aa: CASSQPRDRAYNEQFF
j_gene: TRBJ2-1
abundance: few
d_gene: TRBD1
v_gene: TRBV3-1

CDR3nt: TGTGCCAGCAGTTACTCGATTAACTATGGCTACACCTTC
CDR3aa: CASSYSINYGYTF
j_gene: TRBJ1-2
abundance: many
d_gene: .
v_gene: TRBV6-6